Below are 10 T cell receptor beta chains sequenced from a single sample in a study of shared clonotypes between healthy human individuals. The repertoire was sequenced with immunoSEQ multiplex PCR; TCRdb's copy has only in-frame clones and lacks some. The table has around 1,000,000 clones, 60% to 80% seen once. The sample consisted of memory CD4+ T cells from PBMCs. The sample's subset: CD45RA-negative fraction. Source of these receptors: a young man in good health. Some clones in this sample may be carry-over from other donors' samples.

The sample holds a few counts of this clone. Compared with germline, one end of the junction differs, possibly owing to a read error. The chain links TRBV28 to TRBJ1-3; the D is unclear. This CDR3 spans 12 amino acids. Looked up from germline, CDR1 is MDHEN and CDR2 is SYDVKM. CDR3 region: CASSSRTPGVDF. The DNA for the CDR3 is TGTGCCAGCAGTTCTAGGACTCCCGGAGTCGATTTT.

The chain uses TRBV12-5 and TRBJ1-5, with a possible D match to TRBD1 (6 bases). The CDR3 has 14 residues. From germline, CDR1 is LGHNT and CDR2 FRNRAP. V was cut by 6 bases and J by 4 bases, with 13 bases left in between. DNA for the CDR3: TGTGCTAGTGGCCGGGGGCAGCCTAATCAGCCCCAGCATTTT. Protein product: CASGRGQPNQPQHF.

In its sample, this clone was seen a few times. The CDR3 bases are TGTGCCAGCAGTTTAACGGCAGCCCTGAACACTGAAGCTTTCTTT. Protein sequence: CASSLTAALNTEAFF. The chain has TRBV28 and TRBJ1-1; no reliable D call. From germline, CDR1 is MDHEN and CDR2 SYDVKM. The CDR3 length is 15 residues. The V end lost 2 bases, the J end lost 0 bases, and 10 bases lay between the germline ends.

This clone was recorded only once. The chain couples TRBV2 to TRBJ1-5, with D tentatively TRBD1 (5 bases). Germline CDR1 and CDR2: SNHLY and FYNNEI. The CDR3 totals 12 residues. V dropped 5 bases and J dropped 7 bases, with 9 bases sitting between them. This CDR3 is CASSWGVQPQHF. CDR3 bases: TGTGCCAGCAGTTGGGGGGTACAGCCCCAGCATTTT.

J is TRBJ2-1 and V is TRBV11-3, with D perhaps matching TRBD2 (6 bases). The CDR3 is 13 amino acids. Trimming took 5 bases from V and 8 from J, leaving 13 bases between them. Germline CDR1 reads SGHNT; CDR2 reads YENEEA. This CDR3 is CASSASPSDEQFF. The CDR3 coding sequence is TGTGCCAGCAGCGCTTCCCCTAGCGATGAGCAGTTCTTC.

This clone appeared a single time. V usage is TRBV7-3 and J usage is TRBJ2-1; either TRBD1 or TRBD2 may supply D (6 bases each). Looked up from germline, CDR1 is SGHTA and CDR2 is FQGTGA. Trimming pared 5 bases from V and 7 bases from J, leaving 12 bases between. This CDR3 region has 13 residues. The CDR3: CASSQGGPNEQFF. CDR3 in DNA: TGTGCCAGCAGCCAAGGGGGGCCTAATGAGCAGTTCTTC.

The rearrangement uses TRBV29-1 and TRBJ2-7; TRBD1 agrees at 9 bases. Germline trimming cut 6 bases from V and 1 base from J; bases unmatched to any gene: 7. The CDR3 covers 14 residues. Germline CDR1 SQVTM, CDR2 ANQGSEA. CDR3 in DNA: TGCAGCGTCCTCCGGGACAGGGCGTCCTACGAGCAGTACTTC. Residues: CSVLRDRASYEQYF.

About this clone: This CDR3 is also generated by other DNA sequences in the sample. The V gene is TRBV5-1, the J gene TRBJ1-3; no clear D gene. The CDR3 extends over 14 amino acids. The germline V gene has CDR1 SGHRS and CDR2 YFSETQ. Trimming pared 0 bases from V and 4 bases from J, leaving 8 bases between. CDR3 residues: CASSLAGVGNTIYF. The CDR3 DNA sequence: TGCGCCAGCAGCTTGGCTGGGGTCGGAAACACCATATATTTT.

The gene calls are TRBV12-2 and TRBJ2-7. TRBV12-2 is a pseudogene locus. CDR3 length: 15 residues. The CDR3 sequence: CASRLKQPSSYEQYF. DNA for the CDR3: TGTGCAAGTCGCTTAAAGCAGCCCAGCTCCTACGAGCAGTACTTC.

The rearrangement links TRBV7-9 to TRBJ2-5, with TRBD2 as a possible D gene (6 bases). The germline gives CDR1 SEHNR, CDR2 FQNEAQ (reference sequence). Trimming took off 4 bases at V and 0 bases at J, with 18 bases between the two ends. The CDR3 has 17 amino acids. CDR3 amino acids: CASSSRGLAPYQETQYF. The CDR3 nucleotides are TGTGCCAGCAGCTCAAGAGGTCTAGCGCCCTACCAAGAGACCCAGTACTTC.